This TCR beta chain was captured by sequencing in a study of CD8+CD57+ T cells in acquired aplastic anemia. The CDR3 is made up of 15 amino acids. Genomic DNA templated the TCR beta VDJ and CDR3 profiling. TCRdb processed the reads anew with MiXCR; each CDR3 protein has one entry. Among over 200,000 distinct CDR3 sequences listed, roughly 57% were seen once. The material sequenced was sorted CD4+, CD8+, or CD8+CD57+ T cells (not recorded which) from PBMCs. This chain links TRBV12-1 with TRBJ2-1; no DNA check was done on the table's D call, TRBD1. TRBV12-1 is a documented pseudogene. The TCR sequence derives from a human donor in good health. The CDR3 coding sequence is TGTGCCAGCAGCTTGACAGGGGGCCCCCACAATGAGCAGTTCTTC. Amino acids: CASSLTGGPHNEQFF.